These 28 T cell receptor beta chains were all obtained from the same sample, sequenced in a study of T cell repertoires in cytomegalovirus infection. Using its own MiXCR run on the reads, TCRdb lists one record per CDR3 protein. The sample holds around 630,000 distinct CDR3 sequences; roughly a quarter are singletons and the top ten take approximately 8.2%. The sequencing sample was made of CD8+ T cells from PBMCs. Source of these receptors: a human donor in good health (CMV status not recorded). Some clones in this sample may be carry-over from other donors' samples.

The chain is built from TRBV5-1 and TRBJ2-7; TRBD1 is a possible D gene (6 bases). The CDR3 sequence is 15 residues long. V was clipped by 4 bases and J by 0 bases, with 14 bases between them. Germline CDR1 reads SGHRS; CDR2 reads YFSETQ. Here the CDR3 DNA reads TGCGCCAGCAGCCCGCAGGACAGCAGCTCCTACGAGCAGTACTTC. Protein: CASSPQDSSSYEQYF.

Worth noting for this clonotype: Since the CDR3 does not end with the conserved phenylalanine or tryptophan, this likely comes from a read error. The chain couples TRBV15 to TRBJ1-1, with D hard to call. Trimming removed 0 bases at V and 10 bases at J, with 18 bases between. The germline V gene has CDR1 LNHNV and CDR2 YYDKDF (reference sequence). The CDR3 is made up of 15 amino acids. The CDR3 here is CATSRDLGGSKAAFS. The CDR3 coding sequence is TGTGCCACCAGCAGAGATCTGGGAGGTTCTAAAGCAGCTTTCTCT.

The chain carries TRBV20-1 and TRBJ1-1; D not resolved. The CDR3 spans 11 residues. Trimming pared 5 bases from V and 3 bases from J, leaving 7 bases between. Germline assignment: CDR1 DFQATT and CDR2 SNEGSKA (reference sequence). For the CDR3, the DNA is TGCAGTGCTTCTTATTACACTGAAGCTTTCTTT. Translated, it gives CSASYYTEAFF.

This clonotype was counted a few times. The gene calls are TRBV12-3 or TRBV12-4 and TRBJ2-1; D might be TRBD1 or TRBD2, each matching 5 bases. CDR3 size: 16 residues. Trimming shortened V by 6 bases and J by 2 bases, and 17 bases separated the two germline ends. CDR3: CASSLGTDPTYNEQFF. The CDR3 DNA reads as TGTGCCAGCAGCCTTGGGACGGACCCTACCTACAATGAGCAGTTCTTC.

This clonotype has just a few counts. DNA of the CDR3: TGTGCCAGCAGCTCCCCCAGAACGCCGGGGGGCAATGAGCAGTTCTTC. Translating gives CASSSPRTPGGNEQFF. The chain combines TRBV11-2 with TRBJ2-1, with 7 bases identical to TRBD2. This CDR3 is 16 amino acids long. J was trimmed by 6 bases and V by 4 bases; bases with no gene match: 12. The germline gives CDR1 SGHAT, CDR2 FQNNGV.

The chain is built from TRBV6-5 and TRBJ2-6; 10 positions agree with TRBD1. Germline V lookup: CDR1 MNHEY, CDR2 SVGAGI. The CDR3 has 16 residues. Trimming took 6 bases from V and 3 from J; bases not matched to a gene: 5. For the CDR3, the DNA is TGTGCCAGCAGATTAGACAGGGGGCGTGGGGCCAACGTCCTGACTTTC. Amino acids: CASRLDRGRGANVLTF.

In its sample, this clonotype was seen many times. The gene calls are TRBV28 and TRBJ2-3; the D gene is possibly TRBD2 (5 bases). Germline lookup yields CDR1 MDHEN and CDR2 SYDVKM. This CDR3 is 13 amino acids long. V was trimmed by 5 bases and J by 4 bases, leaving 10 bases between them. DNA of the CDR3: TGTGCCAGCAGTGACTTGGAGGCAGATACGCAGTATTTT. Residues: CASSDLEADTQYF.

This clonotype was seen at least ten times. The V and J genes are TRBV7-2 and TRBJ2-7; TRBD2 agrees at 8 bases. The CDR3 runs to 15 residues. After removal of 3 bases from V and 2 bases from J, the junction contained 6 bases not matched to a gene. Per the germline V gene, CDR1 is SGHTA and CDR2 is FQGNSA. The CDR3: CASSLGRGATYEQYF. DNA of the CDR3: TGTGCCAGCAGCTTGGGGCGGGGGGCCACCTACGAGCAGTACTTC.

This clonotype was recorded many times. This sequence joins TRBV7-8 and TRBJ2-5; TRBD1 is a possible D gene (5 bases). The length of the CDR3 is 15 residues. Germline-derived CDR1 and CDR2 are SGHVS and FQNEAQ. The V end was cut by 1 base, the J end by 0 bases, with 9 bases between. The CDR3 loop is CASSLVVRDQETQYF. The CDR3, as DNA: TGTGCCAGCAGCTTAGTGGTCAGGGACCAAGAGACCCAGTACTTC.

A single count supports this clonotype. The rearrangement links TRBV2 to TRBJ2-7, with TRBD1 matching over 12 bases. V shed 6 bases and J 1 base; nucleotides not matched to a gene: 10. CDR1 SNHLY and CDR2 FYNNEI come from the germline V gene. The CDR3 contains 17 residues. Here the CDR3 reads CASRPGTGGKSSYEQYV. The CDR3 DNA reads as TGTGCCAGCAGGCCCGGGACAGGGGGCAAATCGTCCTACGAGCAGTACGTC.

The table lists this clonotype with a few counts. V is TRBV6-5 and J is TRBJ1-1; no firm D call. The germline CDR1 and CDR2 sequences are MNHEY and SVGAGI. The CDR3 is 16 residues long. Trimming took 4 bases from V and 3 from J, leaving 18 bases between them. CDR3 bases: TGTGCCAGCAGTTCTTCCGCCCGAACTTGGCACACTGAAGCTTTCTTT. As protein: CASSSSARTWHTEAFF.

The table lists this clonotype with many counts. The chain combines TRBV6-6 with TRBJ2-2, with TRBD1 matching over 7 bases. This CDR3 comprises 14 residues. Germline-derived CDR1 and CDR2 are MNHNY and SVGAGI (reference sequence). Trimming took 4 bases from V and 5 from J; bases not matched to a gene: 4. The CDR3: CASSLDRTTGELFF. CDR3 in DNA: TGTGCCAGCAGTTTGGACAGGACGACCGGGGAGCTGTTTTTT.

This clonotype has a handful of counts. The V and J genes are TRBV6-1 and TRBJ2-6; D ambiguous. From germline, CDR1 is MNHNS and CDR2 SASEGT. V gave up 6 bases and J gave up 0 bases, with 12 bases separating them. The CDR3 length is 16 residues. The CDR3 loop reads CASSQLLRSGANVLTF. In DNA form, the CDR3 reads TGTGCCAGCAGCCAGTTGCTCCGCTCTGGGGCCAACGTCCTGACTTTC.

This clonotype appeared a few times. CDR3 protein: CSASWVTDTQYF. For the CDR3, the DNA is TGCAGTGCTAGTTGGGTCACAGATACGCAGTATTTT. The rearrangement links TRBV20-1 to TRBJ2-3; D remains ambiguous. In germline, CDR1 is DFQATT, CDR2 SNEGSKA (reference sequence). V was cut by 3 bases and J by 2 bases, with 6 bases left in between. The CDR3 contains 12 residues.

The V call is TRBV29-1, the J call TRBJ1-2; D not certain. This CDR3 has 13 amino acids. The V and J ends lost 0 bases and 4 bases respectively, with 9 bases between them. Germline loops: CDR1 SQVTM, CDR2 ANQGSEA. CDR3 residues: CSVEDYNLYGYTF. DNA of the CDR3: TGCAGCGTTGAAGATTATAACCTCTATGGCTACACCTTC.

For this clonotype: Relative to the germline gene, one junction end is altered; a read error may explain this. This chain joins TRBV27 and TRBJ2-1; the D is unclear. This CDR3 is built from 17 residues. The germline CDR1 and CDR2 sequences are MNHEY and SMNVEV (reference sequence). The chain's CDR3 is CASSITPGPSSFNEQFF. The CDR3 bases are TGTGCCAGCAGCATAACCCCTGGTCCAAGCTCCTTCAATGAGCAGTTCTTC.

The chain couples TRBV5-4 to TRBJ2-7; 7 positions agree with TRBD1. Germline trimming cut 4 bases from V and 0 bases from J; bases unmatched to any gene: 7. The CDR3 spans 15 residues. Germline V gene lookup returns CDR1 SGHNT and CDR2 YYREEE (reference sequence). The CDR3: CASSPGTANSYEQYF. The CDR3 DNA sequence: TGTGCCAGCAGCCCCGGGACAGCCAACTCCTACGAGCAGTACTTC.

Details on this clonotype: At one end the junction does not follow the germline gene, possibly because of a read error. The J gene is TRBJ2-5, the V gene TRBV7-2, with D unclear. The CDR3 consists of 13 residues. Per the germline V gene, CDR1 is SGHTA and CDR2 is FQGNSA. CDR3: CVSSLVGEETQYF. In DNA form, the CDR3 reads TGTGTCAGCAGCTTAGTGGGTGAAGAGACCCAGTACTTC.

This clonotype was seen repeatedly, ten times or more. The rearrangement uses TRBV7-8 and TRBJ2-7, with D tentatively TRBD2 (5 bases). Germline-derived CDR1 and CDR2 are SGHVS and FQNEAQ. The CDR3 length is 13 residues. V dropped 3 bases and J dropped 6 bases, with 12 bases sitting between them. The CDR3 region is CASSLVNSGEQYV. CDR3 sequence (DNA): TGTGCCAGCAGCTTGGTTAACAGCGGCGAGCAGTACGTC.

DNA for the CDR3: TGCAGTGCAGCGCCGGACGGCCGATTATACTCCTACGAGCAGTACTTC. This encodes CSAAPDGRLYSYEQYF. The J gene is TRBJ2-7, the V gene TRBV20-1; D is ambiguous. Trimming removed 6 bases from V and 0 bases from J, with 21 bases in between. The CDR3 runs 16 residues. Germline V gene sequence: CDR1 DFQATT, CDR2 SNEGSKA (reference sequence).

This clonotype was counted a few times. One end of the junction is discordant with germline, which a read error may explain. The chain uses TRBV6-5 and TRBJ2-7; tentative D call: TRBD2 (6 bases). The CDR3 extends over 16 amino acids. Germline V gene sequence: CDR1 MNHEY, CDR2 SVGAGI. The CDR3 region is CTSQMNWGDRSYEQYF. CDR3 DNA: TGTACCAGCCAAATGAATTGGGGGGACCGCTCCTACGAGCAGTACTTC.

The chain couples TRBV19 to TRBJ2-1; D call uncertain. Trimming pared 0 bases from V and 4 bases from J, leaving 13 bases between. The CDR3 consists of 16 residues. Germline CDR1 LNHDA, CDR2 SQIVND (reference sequence). CDR3 sequence (DNA): TGTGCCAGTAGTATAGATGACACCTACCGATACAATGAGCAGTTCTTC. Amino acid sequence: CASSIDDTYRYNEQFF.

This clonotype was seen a few times. The chain is built from TRBV7-9 and TRBJ2-5, with 9 bases that match TRBD2. The germline gives CDR1 SEHNR, CDR2 FQNEAQ (reference sequence). The trim removed 3 bases at V and 2 bases at J, leaving 4 bases unmatched. This CDR3 contains 15 residues. CDR3 sequence reads: CASSFNSGGQETQYF. Written as DNA, the CDR3 is TGTGCCAGCAGCTTTAATAGCGGGGGACAAGAGACCCAGTACTTC. Looking up the rest from reference TRBV7-9 and TRBJ2-5 gives the full variable domain: DTGVSQNPRHKITKRGQNVTFRCDPISEHNRLYWYRQTLGQGPEFLTYFQNEAQLEKSRLLSDRFSAERPKGSFSTLEIQRTEQGDSAMYLCASSFNSGGQETQYFGPGTRLLVL.

The CDR3: CASSSDRDRELGIRDTQYF. CDR3 bases: TGTGCCAGCAGTTCCGACCGGGACAGGGAGTTAGGTATTCGGGATACGCAGTATTTT. The chain employs TRBV12-3 or TRBV12-4 and TRBJ2-3, with TRBD1 identical over 9 bases. The CDR3 runs to 19 residues. After removal of 4 bases from V and 6 bases from J, the junction contained 20 bases not matched to a gene.

J is TRBJ2-5 and V is TRBV7-2, with D tentatively TRBD1 (7 bases). V lost 3 bases and J lost 9, with 14 bases in between. The CDR3 sequence is 13 residues long. Germline V CDR1 and CDR2: SGHTA, FQGNSA. In nucleotides, the CDR3 is TGTGCCAGCAGCTTCGGGGGTCAGGGGGCCCAGTACTTC. It specifies CASSFGGQGAQYF.

This clonotype was seen ten or more times. The V call is TRBV7-2, the J call TRBJ2-1; 8 bases are a match to TRBD2. Looked up from germline, CDR1 is SGHTA and CDR2 is FQGNSA. The CDR3 covers 15 residues. The ends lost 5 bases at V and 4 bases at J; junction bases unmatched: 7. CDR3 sequence (DNA): TGTGCCAGCAGCCCGACGGGCGGGGGGTACAATGAGCAGTTCTTC. Protein: CASSPTGGGYNEQFF. The variable domain in full, with the rest retrieved from reference TRBV7-2 and TRBJ2-1, is GAGVSQSPSNKVTEKGKDVELRCDPISGHTALYWYRQSLGQGLEFLIYFQGNSAPDKSGLPSDRFSAERTGGSVSTLTIQRTQQEDSAVYLCASSPTGGGYNEQFFGPGTRLTVL.

This clonotype was seen repeatedly, ten times or more. The J gene is TRBJ2-7, the V gene TRBV20-1, with TRBD1 matching over 7 bases. The CDR3 covers 16 residues. Unmatched junction bases numbered 15, after V lost 5 bases and J lost 2 bases. Germline assignment: CDR1 DFQATT and CDR2 SNEGSKA (reference sequence). In DNA form, the CDR3 reads TGCAGTGCTGAAAAACGACAGGGACCGATTACCTACGAGCAGTACGTC. Translated: CSAEKRQGPITYEQYV.

This clonotype was seen a few times. The chain is built from TRBV29-1 and TRBJ2-7, with a possible D match to TRBD1 (5 bases). Germline V gene lookup returns CDR1 SQVTM and CDR2 ANQGSEA. CDR3 length: 12 residues. The V gene lost 4 bases and the J gene lost 11 bases, with 18 bases spanning the gap. The CDR3 loop is CSVVTDVGQEYV. The CDR3 DNA reads as TGCAGCGTTGTAACGGACGTAGGACAAGAGTACGTC.